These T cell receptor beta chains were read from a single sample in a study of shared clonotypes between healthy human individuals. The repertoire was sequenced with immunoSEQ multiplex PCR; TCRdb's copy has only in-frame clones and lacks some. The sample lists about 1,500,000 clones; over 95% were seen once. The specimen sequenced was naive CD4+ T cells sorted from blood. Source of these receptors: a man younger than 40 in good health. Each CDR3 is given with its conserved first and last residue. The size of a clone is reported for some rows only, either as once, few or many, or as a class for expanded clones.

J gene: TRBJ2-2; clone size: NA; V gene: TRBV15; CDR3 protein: CATSRDLSAGELFF
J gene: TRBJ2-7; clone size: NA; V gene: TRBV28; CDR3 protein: CASSFINRRASYEQYF
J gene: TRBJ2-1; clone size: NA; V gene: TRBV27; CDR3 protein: CASRLTSNEQFF
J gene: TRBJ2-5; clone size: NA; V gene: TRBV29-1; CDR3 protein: CSVDRGRRETQYF
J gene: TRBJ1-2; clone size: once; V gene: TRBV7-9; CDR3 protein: CASSTRTGQGARGYTF
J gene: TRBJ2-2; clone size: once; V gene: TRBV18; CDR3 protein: CASSLSGSANTGELFF
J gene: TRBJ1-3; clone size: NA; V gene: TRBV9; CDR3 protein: CASSRWDRESLSSGNTIYF
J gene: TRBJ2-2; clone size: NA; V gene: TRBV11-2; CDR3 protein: CASSLTGLNTGELFF
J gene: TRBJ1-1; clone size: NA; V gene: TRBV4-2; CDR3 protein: CASSHGTVDNTEAFF
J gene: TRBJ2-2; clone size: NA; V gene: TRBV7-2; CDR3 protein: CASSLLALAGYLDTGELFF
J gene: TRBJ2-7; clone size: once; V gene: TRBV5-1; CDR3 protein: CASSLGLGTGGGEQYF
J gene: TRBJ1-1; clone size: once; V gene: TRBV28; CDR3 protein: CASSRTGGFGTEAFF
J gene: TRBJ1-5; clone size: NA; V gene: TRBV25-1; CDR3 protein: CASSARTGFNQPQHF
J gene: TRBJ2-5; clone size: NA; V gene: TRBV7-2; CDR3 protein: CASSFSRTGGTETQYF
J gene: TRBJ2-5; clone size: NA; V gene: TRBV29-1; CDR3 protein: CSVAPAGKQTQYF
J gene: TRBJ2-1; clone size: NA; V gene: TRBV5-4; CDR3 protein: CASSFGQGAYNEQFF
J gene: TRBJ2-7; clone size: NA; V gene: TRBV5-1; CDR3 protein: CASSLTRSREGEQYF
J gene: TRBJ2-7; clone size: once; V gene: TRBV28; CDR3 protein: CASSSGTYEQYF
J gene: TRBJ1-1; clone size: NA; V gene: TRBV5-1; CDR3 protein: CASSGIRGNTEAFF
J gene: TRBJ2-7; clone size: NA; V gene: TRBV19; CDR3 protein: CASSHSYEQYF
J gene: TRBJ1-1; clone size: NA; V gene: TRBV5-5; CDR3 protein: CASSPIQGLSNTEAFF
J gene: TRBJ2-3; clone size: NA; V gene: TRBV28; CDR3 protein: CASRSPERVVAGTQYF
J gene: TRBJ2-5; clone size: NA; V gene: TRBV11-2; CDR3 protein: CASSFDPGLYQETQYF
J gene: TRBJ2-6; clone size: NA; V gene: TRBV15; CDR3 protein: CATVGGANVLTF
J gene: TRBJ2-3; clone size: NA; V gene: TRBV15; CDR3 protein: CATSSPGTSLIWTDTQYF
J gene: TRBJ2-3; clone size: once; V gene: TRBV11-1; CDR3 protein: CASSLGLSTDTQYF
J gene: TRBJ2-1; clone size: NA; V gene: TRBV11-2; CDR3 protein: CASSLVSVRAIGNEQFF
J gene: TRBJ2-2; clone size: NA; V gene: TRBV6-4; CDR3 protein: CASRPDRANTGELFF
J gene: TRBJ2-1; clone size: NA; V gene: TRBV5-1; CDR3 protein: CASSLTGTNSYNEQFF
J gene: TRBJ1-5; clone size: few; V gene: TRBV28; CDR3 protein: CASTYLGTSNQPQHF
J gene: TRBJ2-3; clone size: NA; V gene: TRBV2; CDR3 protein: CASTFVEHGDTQYF
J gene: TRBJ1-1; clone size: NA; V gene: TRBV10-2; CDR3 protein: CASSDGLQLTEAFF
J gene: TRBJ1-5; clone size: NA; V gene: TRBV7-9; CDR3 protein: CASSLDTGIIGNQPQHF
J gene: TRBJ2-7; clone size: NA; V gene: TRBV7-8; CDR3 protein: CASSSPGTGTYEQYF
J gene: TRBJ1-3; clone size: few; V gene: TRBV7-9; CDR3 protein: CASSSQGNTIYF
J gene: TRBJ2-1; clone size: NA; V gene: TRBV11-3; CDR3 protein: CASSLGPSRTSTSYNEQFF
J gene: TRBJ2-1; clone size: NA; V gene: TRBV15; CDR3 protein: CATSFSGPSYNEQFF